These T cell receptor beta chains were read from a single sample in a study of T-cell memory formation after mild COVID-19. One entry per CDR3 protein, called by TCRdb with MiXCR from the 5' RACE reads. The sample shows about 340,000 distinct CDR3 sequences, 20% of them seen only once. Sequenced input: PBMCs or a T cell subset sorted from them (not recorded which). The receptors were sampled from a man aged 18-30 years who had mild COVID-19 (a few samples of this study predate the infection). Cell type and time point are not known. Each CDR3 is given with its conserved first and last residue. A D gene is named only where the DNA matches it firmly. Clone size is given for some rows only: seen once, a few or many times, or a class if the clone is expanded.

CASRTEGGNEQFF,TGTGCCAGCAGAACGGAGGGGGGCAATGAGCAGTTCTTC,NA,TRBJ2-1,TRBV7-9,NA
CASSQESHGGTLKQYF,TGCGCCAGCAGCCAAGAGAGCCACGGGGGGACTTTGAAGCAGTACTTC,NA,TRBJ2-7,TRBV4-3,TRBD2
CASSVKAGQTEAFF,TGTGCCAGCAGTGTGAAGGCAGGCCAGACTGAAGCTTTCTTT,few,TRBJ1-1,TRBV2,NA
CASQLGARGEAFF,TGTGCCAGCCAGTTGGGAGCCCGCGGGGAAGCTTTCTTT,NA,TRBJ1-1,TRBV27,NA
CASSLYGGTVSYNEQFF,TGTGCCAGCAGCTTATACGGGGGGACCGTCTCCTACAATGAGCAGTTCTTC,NA,TRBJ2-1,TRBV7-2,TRBD2
CASSLRTGGGKLFF,TGTGCCAGCAGTCTCAGGACAGGCGGCGGAAAACTGTTTTTT,NA,TRBJ1-4,TRBV12-3/TRBV12-4,TRBD1
CASISGSEAFF,TGTGCCAGCATCTCAGGGTCTGAAGCTTTCTTT,few,TRBJ1-1,TRBV6-5,NA
CASSYRLGYTEAFF,TGTGCCAGCAGTTATAGGCTGGGTTACACTGAAGCTTTCTTT,few,TRBJ1-1,TRBV6-5,NA
CSAERRTGDGYTF,TGCAGTGCTGAGAGACGGACAGGGGATGGCTACACCTTC,NA,TRBJ1-2,TRBV20-1,TRBD1
CDSRQEGGLNQPQHF,TGTGACAGCAGGCAGGAAGGGGGGTTGAATCAGCCCCAGCATTTT,once,TRBJ1-5,TRBV12-3/TRBV12-4,NA
CSASLGLAGVDTQYF,TGCAGTGCTAGCCTGGGACTAGCGGGGGTAGATACGCAGTATTTT,NA,TRBJ2-3,TRBV20-1,TRBD2
CASSTTGQGSDTQYF,TGCGCCAGCAGCACGACCGGACAGGGCTCAGATACGCAGTATTTT,NA,TRBJ2-3,TRBV5-1,TRBD1
CASRPGQGIYEQYF,TGTGCCAGCAGGCCGGGACAGGGGATCTACGAGCAGTACTTC,NA,TRBJ2-7,TRBV7-9,TRBD1
CASSPGTTKTGELFF,TGTGCCAGCAGCCCGGGGACTACCAAAACCGGGGAGCTGTTTTTT,many,TRBJ2-2,TRBV7-6,TRBD2
CSARSLLYGYTF,TGCAGTGCTAGAAGCCTTCTGTATGGCTACACCTTC,NA,TRBJ1-2,TRBV20-1,NA
CASSIRTGSDEQYF,TGCGCCAGCAGCATTAGGACAGGGTCGGACGAGCAGTACTTC,NA,TRBJ2-7,TRBV5-1,TRBD1
CATEVPPGYTF,TGTGCCACCGAGGTCCCACCAGGCTACACCTTC,NA,TRBJ1-2,TRBV6-2/TRBV6-3,NA
CAISEVEESNGYTF,TGTGCCATCAGTGAGGTTGAGGAATCGAATGGCTACACCTTC,NA,TRBJ1-2,TRBV10-3,NA
CASSDRTAFGGGYTF,TGCGCCAGCAGCGACCGGACGGCGTTCGGAGGTGGCTACACCTTC,few,TRBJ1-2,TRBV5-1,NA
CASSLFRSQETQYF,TGTGCCAGCAGTTTATTTCGGTCCCAAGAGACCCAGTACTTC,NA,TRBJ2-5,TRBV12-3/TRBV12-4,NA
CASSRTDMNTEAFF,TGCGCCAGCAGCCGGACAGATATGAACACTGAAGCTTTCTTT,NA,TRBJ1-1,TRBV5-1,NA
CASSLGGAGEQFF,TGTGCCAGCAGCTTGGGGGGGGCCGGTGAGCAGTTCTTC,many,TRBJ2-1,TRBV7-2,NA
CASSYSTLTEAFF,TGTGCCAGCAGTTACTCGACTCTGACTGAAGCTTTCTTT,few,TRBJ1-1,TRBV6-6,NA